These 29 T cell receptor beta chains share one sample of origin, sequenced in a study of blood T cell repertoires in COVID-19. The table came from immunoSEQ multiplex PCR; TCRdb's copy has only in-frame clones and leaves some out. Of tens of thousands of clones listed, roughly 87% are singletons. What was sequenced was peripheral blood. These receptors originate from a man aged 60 to 69 with acute or convalescent COVID-19.

This clone was picked up a small number of times. The V call is TRBV10-3, the J call TRBJ1-2, with TRBD1 identical over 10 bases. The CDR3 sequence is 15 residues long. Looked up from germline, CDR1 is ENHRY and CDR2 is SYGVKD. V gave up 2 bases and J gave up 4 bases; unmatched junction bases: 4. The CDR3 coding sequence is TGTGCCATCAGTGAGCCGGGACAGGGGCTCTATGGCTACACCTTC. Translated: CAISEPGQGLYGYTF.

The CDR3 sequence is CASSQPGESHYEQYF. As DNA, the CDR3 is TGCGCCAGCAGCCAACCCGGAGAATCCCACTACGAGCAGTACTTC. This chain links TRBV4-1 with TRBJ2-7, with unresolved D. This CDR3 spans 15 amino acids. V shed 2 bases and J shed 3 bases, with 14 bases lying between them. The V gene's germline CDR1 is MGHRA and CDR2 YSYEKL.

The chain couples TRBV5-4 to TRBJ2-2; TRBD2 matches 16 bases. The CDR3 runs 19 residues. V shed 2 bases and J 0 bases; nucleotides not matched to a gene: 4. Germline V gene lookup returns CDR1 SGHNT and CDR2 YYREEE (reference sequence). The CDR3 is CASSFRGLAGGPNTGELFF. CDR3 nucleotide sequence: TGTGCCAGCAGCTTTCGGGGACTAGCGGGGGGGCCGAACACCGGGGAGCTGTTTTTT.

The CDR3 loop is CASSVSRGQGEQFF. The CDR3 bases are TGCGCCAGCAGTGTTTCCAGGGGGCAGGGTGAGCAGTTCTTC. This rearrangement joins TRBV10-2 to TRBJ2-1, with 8 bases that match TRBD1. From germline, CDR1 is WSHSY and CDR2 SAAADI. V lost 4 bases, J lost 9 bases, and 8 bases stayed unmatched. The CDR3 length is 14 residues.

There are a few counts of this clone. V usage is TRBV7-9 and J usage is TRBJ1-1, with D perhaps matching TRBD1 (5 bases). Germline V gene sequence: CDR1 SEHNR, CDR2 FQNEAQ (reference sequence). The CDR3 is 14 residues long. The V end was cut by 1 base, the J end by 6 bases, with 12 bases between. The CDR3, as DNA: TGTGCCAGCAGCTTAGAAGGGGCGCGATCTGAAGCTTTCTTT. Encoded protein: CASSLEGARSEAFF. The full variable domain, rest sourced from reference TRBV7-9 and TRBJ1-1, is DTGVSQNPRHKITKRGQNVTFRCDPISEHNRLYWYRQTLGQGPEFLTYFQNEAQLEKSRLLSDRFSAERPKGSFSTLEIQRTEQGDSAMYLCASSLEGARSEAFFGQGTRLTVV.

The J gene is TRBJ1-1, the V gene TRBV19; D is undetermined. V dropped 5 bases and J dropped 3 bases, with 7 bases sitting between them. The CDR3 has 12 amino acids. Germline loops: CDR1 LNHDA, CDR2 SQIVND (reference sequence). Here the CDR3 DNA reads TGTGCCAGTAGTCGAACGGACACTGAAGCTTTCTTT. Residues: CASSRTDTEAFF.

This clone was recorded once. The V and J genes are TRBV19 and TRBJ2-2; TRBD1 agrees at 9 bases. Germline-derived CDR1 and CDR2 are LNHDA and SQIVND (reference sequence). After removal of 3 bases from V and 5 bases from J, the junction contained 7 bases not matched to a gene. CDR3 length: 16 residues. DNA of the CDR3: TGTGCCAGTAGTATCTACGGGACAGGGCAAACCGGGGAGCTGTTTTTT. Residues: CASSIYGTGQTGELFF. Full variable domain (missing parts from reference TRBV19 and TRBJ2-2): DGGITQSPKYLFRKEGQNVTLSCEQNLNHDAMYWYRQDPGQGLRLIYYSQIVNDFQKGDIAEGYSVSREKKESFPLTVTSAQKNPTAFYLCASSIYGTGQTGELFFGEGSRLTVL.

V is TRBV6-5 and J is TRBJ1-6; a weak D match, TRBD1 (6 bases). The length of the CDR3 is 15 residues. Germline loops: CDR1 MNHEY, CDR2 SVGAGI. Trimming shortened V by 0 bases and J by 4 bases, and 7 bases separated the two germline ends. For the CDR3, the DNA is TGTGCCAGCAGTTACTCCGGACAGTATAATTCACCCCTCCACTTT. Amino acid sequence: CASSYSGQYNSPLHF.

This chain connects TRBV19 to TRBJ1-4, with 7 bases identical to TRBD1. The CDR3 loop spans 13 amino acids. Trimming took 6 bases from V and 8 from J; bases not matched to a gene: 6. The V gene's germline CDR1 is LNHDA and CDR2 SQIVND (reference sequence). The CDR3 is CASRGQLGEKLFF. In nucleotides, the CDR3 is TGTGCCAGTAGGGGACAGCTAGGGGAAAAACTGTTTTTT.

The chain employs TRBV5-1 and TRBJ2-7; possible D gene TRBD1, 6 bases. Per the germline V gene, CDR1 is SGHRS and CDR2 is YFSETQ. This CDR3 is 13 amino acids long. Between the trimmed V and J ends, which lost 4 bases and 2 bases, there was a span of 10 bases. The CDR3 protein is CASSTRDTYEQYF. The CDR3 coding sequence is TGCGCCAGCAGCACCCGGGACACCTACGAGCAGTACTTC.

The V gene is TRBV10-2, the J gene TRBJ1-1; possibly TRBD1 for D (6 bases). Trimming removed 8 bases from V and 2 bases from J, with 18 bases in between. The germline V gene has CDR1 WSHSY and CDR2 SAAADI. The CDR3 is 15 residues long. CDR3 amino acids: CASWVSGGPNTEAFF. The CDR3 region has the DNA TGCGCCAGCTGGGTCTCTGGGGGCCCCAACACTGAAGCTTTCTTT.

The chain has TRBV10-3 and TRBJ2-2, with D possibly being TRBD2 (6 bases). Trimming removed 4 bases at V and 6 bases at J, with 12 bases between. This CDR3 has 14 residues. CDR1 and CDR2 from the germline V gene are ENHRY and SYGVKD. CDR3 protein: CAISVGGEAGELFF. In nucleotides, the CDR3 is TGTGCCATCAGTGTGGGTGGGGAGGCCGGGGAGCTGTTTTTT.

The chain couples TRBV2 to TRBJ1-4; D perhaps matches TRBD1 (5 bases). V lost 4 bases and J 10 bases, leaving 7 bases between the germline ends. Germline V gene sequence: CDR1 SNHLY, CDR2 FYNNEI. This CDR3 is 11 amino acids long. The CDR3 DNA is TGTGCCAGCAGTGCTACAGGAAAACTGTTTTTT. Translating it yields CASSATGKLFF.

J is TRBJ1-4 and V is TRBV5-1; D unresolved. V lost 3 bases, J lost 2 bases, and 8 bases lay in between. The CDR3 extends over 14 amino acids. Looked up from germline, CDR1 is SGHRS and CDR2 is YFSETQ. The CDR3 DNA sequence: TGCGCCAGCAGCTCTGGGCCGACTAATGAAAAACTGTTTTTT. Protein product: CASSSGPTNEKLFF. Combining the CDR3 with reference TRBV5-1 and TRBJ1-4 gives the whole variable domain KAGVTQTPRYLIKTRGQQVTLSCSPISGHRSVSWYQQTPGQGLQFLFEYFSETQRNKGNFPGRFSGRQFSNSRSEMNVSTLELGDSALYLCASSSGPTNEKLFFGSGTQLSVL.

This chain joins TRBV5-6 and TRBJ2-1, with D possibly matching TRBD2 (6 bases). The germline V gene has CDR1 SGHDT and CDR2 YYEEEE. V shed 0 bases and J shed 6 bases, with 13 bases lying between them. The CDR3 spans 15 residues. The CDR3 is CASSLVGGSRNEQFF. The CDR3 coding sequence is TGTGCCAGCAGCTTGGTGGGGGGTTCTCGCAATGAGCAGTTCTTC.

The chain uses TRBV7-2 and TRBJ1-1; 9 nucleotides align to TRBD1. This CDR3 spans 14 amino acids. The germline V gene has CDR1 SGHTA and CDR2 FQGNSA. J gave up 5 bases and V 4 bases, and 5 bases lay outside the gene matches. CDR3 coding DNA: TGTGCCAGCAGCTATACAGGGGGCAGGACTGAAGCTTTCTTT. Its translation is CASSYTGGRTEAFF.

Only one count was recorded for this clone. The rearrangement uses TRBV12-3 or TRBV12-4 and TRBJ1-6; D gene uncertain. The CDR3 spans 13 residues. V was shortened by 6 bases and J by 10 bases, with 13 bases between the two germline ends. The CDR3 DNA reads as TGTGCCAGCAGGGCTGCGGCCAAATCACCCCTCCACTTT. It is translated as CASRAAAKSPLHF.

The chain joins TRBV13 to TRBJ1-4; maybe TRBD1 (6 bases). The CDR3 spans 15 residues. V lost 5 bases and J 6 bases, leaving 16 bases between the germline ends. Per the germline V gene, CDR1 is PRHDT and CDR2 is FYEKMQ (reference sequence). The DNA of the CDR3 is TGTGCCAGCAGCCTTAGCAGGGGCGGGTATGAAAAACTGTTTTTT. It encodes CASSLSRGGYEKLFF.

The rearrangement joins TRBV5-5 to TRBJ2-2, with 9 bases identical to TRBD1. J was trimmed by 1 base and V by 3 bases; bases with no gene match: 1. The CDR3 runs to 15 residues. CDR1 and CDR2 (germline): SGHKS, YYEKEE (reference sequence). In nucleotides, the CDR3 is TGTGCCAGCAGCTGGACAGGGGAGAACACCGGGGAGCTGTTTTTT. Translating it yields CASSWTGENTGELFF.

The gene calls are TRBV2 and TRBJ1-5; unclear D gene. The CDR3 totals 15 residues. CDR1 is SNHLY and CDR2 is FYNNEI in the germline V gene. Between the trimmed V and J ends, which lost 6 bases and 0 bases, there was a span of 12 bases. CDR3 sequence: CASRRATDSNQPQHF. CDR3 DNA: TGTGCCAGCAGGAGGGCAACTGATAGCAATCAGCCCCAGCATTTT.

V is TRBV11-2 and J is TRBJ2-7, with 8 nucleotides matching TRBD1. This CDR3 contains 14 residues. Germline V lookup: CDR1 SGHAT, CDR2 FQNNGV. The ends lost 6 bases at V and 2 bases at J; junction bases unmatched: 6. CDR3 sequence reads: CASRLTGAPYEQYF. CDR3 in DNA: TGTGCCAGCAGGTTGACAGGGGCCCCCTACGAGCAGTACTTC.

V usage is TRBV29-1 and J usage is TRBJ2-1; D is possibly TRBD2 (7 bases). V lost 7 bases, J lost 11 bases, and 21 bases lay in between. This CDR3 region has 13 residues. Looked up from germline, CDR1 is SQVTM and CDR2 is ANQGSEA. CDR3 bases: TGCAGCGACTTCGGGGCGGGGGCGCAGAAGCAGTTCTTC. As protein: CSDFGAGAQKQFF.

The genes are TRBV6-5 and TRBJ2-7; maybe TRBD2 (6 bases). Germline CDR1 MNHEY, CDR2 SVGAGI. This CDR3 is built from 14 residues. V was trimmed by 2 bases and J by 2 bases, leaving 10 bases between them. Written as DNA, the CDR3 is TGTGCCAGCAGTTACGGGGGACTGCCCTACGAGCAGTACTTC. Amino acids: CASSYGGLPYEQYF.

This chain links TRBV2 with TRBJ1-3; no clear D. Trimming shortened V by 1 base and J by 0 bases, and 7 bases separated the two germline ends. The CDR3 totals 15 residues. The germline gives CDR1 SNHLY, CDR2 FYNNEI. For the CDR3, the DNA is TGTGCCAGCAGTGAAGACGGTCACTCTGGAAACACCATATATTTT. Translation: CASSEDGHSGNTIYF.

This rearrangement joins TRBV27 to TRBJ1-1; TRBD1 agrees at 8 bases. V was clipped by 6 bases and J by 10 bases; unmatched bases: 10. The CDR3 is 13 residues long. Germline-derived CDR1 and CDR2 are MNHEY and SMNVEV (reference sequence). CDR3 nucleotide sequence: TGTGCCAGCAGGCCAGGACAGGGTTCGTCAGCTTTCTTT. Its translation: CASRPGQGSSAFF.

This chain joins TRBV12-5 and TRBJ1-5, with a weak D call TRBD1 (6 bases). Germline assignment: CDR1 LGHNT and CDR2 FRNRAP. Between the trimmed V and J ends, which lost 2 bases and 2 bases, there was a span of 13 bases. CDR3 length equals 16 residues. The CDR3 here is CASGLRQEQGNQPQHF. The CDR3 DNA reads TGTGCTAGTGGTTTGCGACAGGAGCAGGGCAATCAGCCCCAGCATTTT.

CDR3 protein: CASSLYLTSKYYGYTF. The CDR3 DNA follows: TGTGCCAGCAGCTTATATCTGACATCGAAATACTATGGCTACACCTTC. This rearrangement joins TRBV11-2 to TRBJ1-2; no definite D call. V gave up 2 bases and J gave up 3 bases, with 16 bases separating them. The germline CDR1 and CDR2 sequences are SGHAT and FQNNGV. This CDR3 comprises 16 residues. The full variable domain, in which reference TRBV11-2 and TRBJ1-2 provide the parts outside the CDR3, is EAGVAQSPRYKIIEKRQSVAFWCNPISGHATLYWYQQILGQGPKLLIQFQNNGVVDDSQLPKDRFSAERLKGVDSTLKIQPAKLEDSAVYLCASSLYLTSKYYGYTFGSGTRLTVV.

This rearrangement joins TRBV7-9 to TRBJ2-5; D unclear. Trimming shortened V by 2 bases and J by 5 bases, and 9 bases separated the two germline ends. Germline V lookup: CDR1 SEHNR, CDR2 FQNEAQ (reference sequence). The CDR3 is 13 residues long. The CDR3: CASSLTPSETQYF. DNA for the CDR3: TGTGCCAGCAGCTTAACTCCTTCTGAGACCCAGTACTTC. Full variable domain (missing parts from reference TRBV7-9 and TRBJ2-5): DTGVSQNPRHKITKRGQNVTFRCDPISEHNRLYWYRQTLGQGPEFLTYFQNEAQLEKSRLLSDRFSAERPKGSFSTLEIQRTEQGDSAMYLCASSLTPSETQYFGPGTRLLVL.

The chain is built from TRBV6-5 and TRBJ1-3; D is unclear. Germline V gives CDR1 MNHEY, CDR2 SVGAGI. V shed 7 bases and J shed 9 bases, with 13 bases lying between them. This CDR3 comprises 12 residues. CDR3 residues: CASTSSTGTIYF. The CDR3 nucleotides read TGTGCCAGCACTTCCTCGACGGGCACCATATATTTT.